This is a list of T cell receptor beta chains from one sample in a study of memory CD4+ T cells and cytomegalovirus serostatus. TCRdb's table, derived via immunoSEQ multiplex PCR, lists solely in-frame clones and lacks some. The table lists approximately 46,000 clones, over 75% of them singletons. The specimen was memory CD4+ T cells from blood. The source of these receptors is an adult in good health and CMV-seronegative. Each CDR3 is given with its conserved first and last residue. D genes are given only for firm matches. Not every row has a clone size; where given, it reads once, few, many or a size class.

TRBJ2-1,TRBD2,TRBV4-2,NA,CASSQVGGAYNEQFF,TGTGCCAGCAGCCAAGTGGGGGGGGCCTACAATGAGCAGTTCTTC
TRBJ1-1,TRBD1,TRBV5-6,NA,CASSKMRDREKLNTEAFF,TGTGCCAGCAGTAAAATGAGGGACAGAGAAAAATTGAACACTGAAGCTTTCTTT
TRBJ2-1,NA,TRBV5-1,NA,CASSLRVTNEQFF,TGCGCCAGCAGCTTGCGTGTGACCAATGAGCAGTTCTTC
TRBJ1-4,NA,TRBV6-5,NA,CASSEHGEEKLFF,TGTGCCAGCAGTGAACACGGAGAGGAAAAACTGTTTTTT
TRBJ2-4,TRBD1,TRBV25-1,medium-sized,CASSGMNRGENIQYF,TGTGCCAGCAGCGGGATGAACAGGGGGGAAAACATTCAGTACTTC
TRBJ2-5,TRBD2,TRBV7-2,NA,CASSPDGTSGEETQYF,TGTGCCAGCAGCCCGGACGGGACTAGCGGGGAAGAGACCCAGTACTTC
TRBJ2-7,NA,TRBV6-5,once,CASTQGHEQYF,TGTGCCAGCACCCAGGGGCACGAGCAGTACTTC
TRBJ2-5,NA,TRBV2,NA,CASNPGRETQYF,TGTGCCAGCAATCCGGGTCGGGAGACCCAGTACTTC
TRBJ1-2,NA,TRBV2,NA,CASSRIRGYGYTF,TGTGCCAGCTCCCGAATCCGGGGGTATGGCTACACCTTC
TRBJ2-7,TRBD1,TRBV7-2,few,CASSKDRSLGEQYF,TGTGCCAGCAGCAAGGACAGGTCCCTTGGGGAGCAGTACTTC
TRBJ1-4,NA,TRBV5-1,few,CASSRRSGIEKLFF,TGCGCCAGCAGCCGCCGGTCAGGGATTGAAAAACTGTTTTTT
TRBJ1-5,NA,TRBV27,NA,CASSLTGSIWHF,TGTGCCAGCAGTTTAACCGGGAGTATCTGGCATTTT
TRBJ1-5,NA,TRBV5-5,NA,CASSLEGSQPQHF,TGTGCCAGCAGCTTGGAGGGGAGTCAGCCCCAGCATTTT
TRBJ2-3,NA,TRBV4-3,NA,CASSQDPFRRDWRPDTQYF,TGCGCCAGCAGCCAAGATCCCTTTCGCCGGGACTGGAGGCCAGATACGCAGTATTTT
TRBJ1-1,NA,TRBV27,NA,CASSLLPGDTEAFF,TGTGCCAGCAGTCTCTTACCGGGGGACACTGAAGCTTTCTTT
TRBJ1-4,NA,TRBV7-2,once,CASSPFGGRLEKLFF,TGTGCCAGCAGCCCCTTCGGGGGGAGGCTTGAAAAACTGTTTTTT
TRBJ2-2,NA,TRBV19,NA,CASSAFGELFF,TGTGCCAGTAGCGCGTTCGGGGAGCTGTTTTTT
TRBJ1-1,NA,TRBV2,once,CASPGQNTEAFF,TGTGCCAGCCCCGGACAGAACACTGAAGCTTTCTTT
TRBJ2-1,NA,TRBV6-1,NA,CASRGDTSYNEQFF,TGTGCCAGCAGGGGGGACACCTCCTACAATGAGCAGTTCTTC
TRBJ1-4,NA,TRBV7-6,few,CASSLEQGGNEKLFF,TGTGCCAGCAGCTTAGAACAGGGCGGTAATGAAAAACTGTTTTTT
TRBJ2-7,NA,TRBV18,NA,CASSPQNEQYF,TGTGCCAGCTCACCTCAAAACGAGCAGTACTTC
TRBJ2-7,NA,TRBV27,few,CASSLLAAPYEQYF,TGTGCCAGCAGTTTATTGGCAGCCCCCTACGAGCAGTACTTC
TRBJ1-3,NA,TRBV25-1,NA,CASSERGATGNTIYF,TGTGCCAGCAGTGAAAGGGGGGCGACTGGAAACACCATATATTTT
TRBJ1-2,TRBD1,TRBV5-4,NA,CASSLALQGAPGYTF,TGTGCCAGCAGCTTAGCATTACAGGGGGCGCCTGGCTACACCTTC
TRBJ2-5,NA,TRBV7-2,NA,CASSSQGSYLQETQYF,TGTGCCAGCAGCTCCCAGGGTTCATACTTACAAGAGACCCAGTACTTC
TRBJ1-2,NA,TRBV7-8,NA,CASSLGSFGDVGYTF,TGTGCCAGCAGCTTAGGCTCCTTCGGGGACGTAGGCTACACCTTC
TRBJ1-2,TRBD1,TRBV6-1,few,CASREPGQGANYGYTF,TGTGCCAGCAGGGAACCCGGACAGGGGGCCAACTATGGCTACACCTTC
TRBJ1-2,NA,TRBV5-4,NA,CASSLVGVSGYTF,TGTGCCAGCAGCTTGGTCGGCGTTTCTGGCTACACCTTC
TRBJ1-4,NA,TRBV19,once,CASSRGGATNEKLFF,TGTGCCAGTAGTAGGGGAGGAGCTACTAATGAAAAACTGTTTTTT
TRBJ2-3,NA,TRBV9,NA,CASSMTADTQYF,TGTGCCAGCAGCATGACGGCAGATACGCAGTATTTT
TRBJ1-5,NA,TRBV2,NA,CASMGASMAQHF,TGTGCCAGCATGGGCGCCTCAATGGCCCAGCATTTT
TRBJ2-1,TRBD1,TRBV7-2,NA,CASSLTGYNEQFF,TGTGCCAGCAGCTTGACAGGGTACAATGAGCAGTTCTTC
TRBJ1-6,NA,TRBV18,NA,CASSLPGVSSYNSPLHF,TGTGCCAGCTCACTACCAGGGGTGAGCTCCTATAATTCACCCCTCCACTTT
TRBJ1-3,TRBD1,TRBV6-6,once,CASSLLRGLGNTIYF,TGTGCCAGCAGTCTCCTAAGGGGGCTGGGAAACACCATATATTTT
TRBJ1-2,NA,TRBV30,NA,CAWRGGRAYGYTF,TGTGCCTGGAGAGGGGGTCGGGCCTATGGCTACACCTTC
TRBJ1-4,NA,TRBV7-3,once,CASSPWDSPLRGEKLFF,TGTGCCAGCAGCCCTTGGGACTCTCCCCTACGGGGGGAAAAACTGTTTTTT
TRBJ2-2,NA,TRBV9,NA,CASDSPNTGELFF,TGTGCCAGTGACAGCCCGAACACCGGGGAGCTGTTTTTT
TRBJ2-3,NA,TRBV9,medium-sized,CASQQSPSTDTQYF,TGTGCCAGCCAACAGAGTCCTAGCACAGATACGCAGTATTTT
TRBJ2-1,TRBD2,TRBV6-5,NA,CASSGGGGDLNEQFF,TGTGCCAGCAGTGGAGGCGGGGGGGATTTAAATGAGCAGTTCTTC
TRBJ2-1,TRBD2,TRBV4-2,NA,CASSQAGGGAYNEQFF,TGTGCCAGCAGCCAAGCGGGAGGGGGGGCTTACAATGAGCAGTTCTTC
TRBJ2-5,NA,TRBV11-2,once,CASSRRDGRQETQYF,TGTGCCAGCAGCAGGAGGGATGGGAGACAAGAGACCCAGTACTTC
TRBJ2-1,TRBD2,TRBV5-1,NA,CASSLELAGGPGNEQFF,TGCGCCAGCAGCTTGGAACTAGCGGGGGGGCCAGGGAATGAGCAGTTCTTC
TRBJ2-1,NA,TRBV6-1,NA,CASSEVRTVYNEQFF,TGTGCCAGCAGTGAAGTAAGGACAGTATACAATGAGCAGTTCTTC
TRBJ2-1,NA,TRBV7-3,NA,CASSVTAYNEQFF,TGTGCCAGCAGCGTGACAGCTTACAATGAGCAGTTCTTC
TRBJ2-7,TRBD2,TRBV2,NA,CASREGGNEQYF,TGTGCCAGCAGGGAGGGAGGGAACGAGCAGTACTTC
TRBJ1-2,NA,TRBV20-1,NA,CSARRQYYTF,TGCAGTGCTAGAAGACAGTACTACACCTTC
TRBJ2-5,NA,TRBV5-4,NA,CASSPIGGADETQYF,TGTGCCAGCAGCCCAATTGGGGGGGCAGATGAGACCCAGTACTTC
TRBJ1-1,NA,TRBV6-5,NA,CASSGQALNTEAFF,TGTGCCAGCTCGGGGCAGGCATTAAACACTGAAGCTTTCTTT
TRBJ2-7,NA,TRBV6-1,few,CATSAGTHSYEQYF,TGTGCCACCTCAGCCGGGACACACTCCTACGAGCAGTACTTC
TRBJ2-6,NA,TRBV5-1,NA,CASSRDAISGANVLTF,TGCGCCAGCAGCCGGGACGCAATCTCTGGGGCCAACGTCCTGACTTTC
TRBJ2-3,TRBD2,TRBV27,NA,CASSRASGGGTDTQYF,TGTGCCAGCTCGAGAGCTAGCGGGGGGGGGACAGATACGCAGTATTTT
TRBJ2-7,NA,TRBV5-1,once,CASSLVDSGEGGEQYF,TGCGCCAGCAGCTTGGTTGACTCGGGGGAAGGTGGTGAGCAGTACTTC
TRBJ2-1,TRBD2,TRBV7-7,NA,CASSGTSGVDEQFF,TGTGCTAGCAGTGGGACTAGCGGGGTCGATGAGCAGTTCTTC
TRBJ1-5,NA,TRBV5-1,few,CASSPEGGRRAQHF,TGCGCCAGCAGTCCCGAGGGGGGGCGGAGGGCCCAGCATTTT
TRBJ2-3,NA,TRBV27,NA,CASKTRALTDTQYF,TGTGCCAGCAAGACTAGGGCCCTCACAGATACGCAGTATTTT
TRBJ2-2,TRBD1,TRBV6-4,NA,CASSLRGSGELFF,TGTGCCAGCAGTCTCAGGGGGTCCGGGGAGCTGTTTTTT
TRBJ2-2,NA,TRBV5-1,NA,CASSSNTHTGELFF,TGCGCCAGCAGCTCAAACACGCACACCGGGGAGCTGTTTTTT
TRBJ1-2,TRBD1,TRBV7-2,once,CASRSTGGPYGYTF,TGTGCCAGCAGATCGACAGGGGGCCCCTATGGCTACACCTTC
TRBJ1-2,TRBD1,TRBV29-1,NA,CSVGTGYSGYTF,TGCAGCGTTGGGACAGGGTACTCTGGCTACACCTTC
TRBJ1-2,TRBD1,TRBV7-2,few,CASSGKTGKNYGYTF,TGTGCCAGCAGCGGCAAGACAGGGAAGAACTATGGCTACACCTTC